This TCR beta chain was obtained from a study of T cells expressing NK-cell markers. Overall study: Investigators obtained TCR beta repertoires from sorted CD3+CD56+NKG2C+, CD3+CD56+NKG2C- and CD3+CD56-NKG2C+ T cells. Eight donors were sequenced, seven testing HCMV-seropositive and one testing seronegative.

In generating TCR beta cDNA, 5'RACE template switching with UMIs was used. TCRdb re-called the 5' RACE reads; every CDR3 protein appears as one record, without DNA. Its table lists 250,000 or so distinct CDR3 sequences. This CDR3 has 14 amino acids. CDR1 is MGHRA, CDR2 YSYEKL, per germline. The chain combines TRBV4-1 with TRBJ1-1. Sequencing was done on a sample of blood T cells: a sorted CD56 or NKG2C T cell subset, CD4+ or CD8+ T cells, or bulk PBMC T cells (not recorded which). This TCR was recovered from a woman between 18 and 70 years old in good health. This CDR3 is CASSQGQSGTEAFF.